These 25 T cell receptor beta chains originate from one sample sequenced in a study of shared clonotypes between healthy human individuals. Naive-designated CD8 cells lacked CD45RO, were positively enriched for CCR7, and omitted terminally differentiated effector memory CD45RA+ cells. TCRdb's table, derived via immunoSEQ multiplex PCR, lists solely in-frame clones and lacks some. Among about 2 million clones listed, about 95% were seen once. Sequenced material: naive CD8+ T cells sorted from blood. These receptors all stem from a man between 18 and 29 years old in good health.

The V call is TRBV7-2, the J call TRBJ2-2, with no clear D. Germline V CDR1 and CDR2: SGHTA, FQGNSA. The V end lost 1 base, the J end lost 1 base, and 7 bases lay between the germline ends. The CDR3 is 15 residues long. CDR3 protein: CASSLVRWNTGELFF. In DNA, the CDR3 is TGTGCCAGCAGCTTAGTACGATGGAACACCGGGGAGCTGTTTTTT.

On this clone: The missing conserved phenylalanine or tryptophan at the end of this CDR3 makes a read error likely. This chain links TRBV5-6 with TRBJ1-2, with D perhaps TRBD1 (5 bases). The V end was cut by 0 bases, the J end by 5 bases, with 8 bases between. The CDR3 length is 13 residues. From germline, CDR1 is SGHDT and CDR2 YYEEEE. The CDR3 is CASSLVREYGYTL. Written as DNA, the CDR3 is TGTGCCAGCAGCTTGGTCAGGGAGTATGGCTACACCCTC.

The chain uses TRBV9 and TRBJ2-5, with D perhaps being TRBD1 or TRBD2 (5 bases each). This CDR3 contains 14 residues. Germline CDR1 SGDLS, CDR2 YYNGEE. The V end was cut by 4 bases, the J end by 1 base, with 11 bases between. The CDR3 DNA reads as TGTGCCAGCAGCCCCTGGGACCTCCAAGAGACCCAGTACTTC. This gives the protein CASSPWDLQETQYF.

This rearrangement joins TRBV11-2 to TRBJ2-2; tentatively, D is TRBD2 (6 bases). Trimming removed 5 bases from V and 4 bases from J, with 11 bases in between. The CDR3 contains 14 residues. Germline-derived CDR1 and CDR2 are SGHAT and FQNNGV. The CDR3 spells CASSGGDRTGELFF. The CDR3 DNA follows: TGTGCCAGCAGCGGAGGGGACCGCACCGGGGAGCTGTTTTTT.

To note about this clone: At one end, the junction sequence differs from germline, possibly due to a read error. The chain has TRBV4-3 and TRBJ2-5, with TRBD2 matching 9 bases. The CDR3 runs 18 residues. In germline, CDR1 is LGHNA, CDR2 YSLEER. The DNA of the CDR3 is TGCGCCAGCAGCCAAGATCCTATTTGGCGGGAGGGCCAAAAGACCCAGTACTTC. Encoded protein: CASSQDPIWREGQKTQYF.

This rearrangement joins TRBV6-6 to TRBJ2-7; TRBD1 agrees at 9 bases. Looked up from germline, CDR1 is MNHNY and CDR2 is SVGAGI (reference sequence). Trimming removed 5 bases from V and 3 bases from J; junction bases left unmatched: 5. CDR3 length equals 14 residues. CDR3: CASSPYRGLYEQYF. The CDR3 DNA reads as TGTGCCAGCAGTCCCTACAGGGGGCTCTACGAGCAGTACTTC.

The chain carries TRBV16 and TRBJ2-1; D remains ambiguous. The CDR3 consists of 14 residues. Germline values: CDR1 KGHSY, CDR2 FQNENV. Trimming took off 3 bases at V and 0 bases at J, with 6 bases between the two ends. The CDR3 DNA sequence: TGTGCCAGCAGCCAGATTAGCTCCTACAATGAGCAGTTCTTC. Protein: CASSQISSYNEQFF.

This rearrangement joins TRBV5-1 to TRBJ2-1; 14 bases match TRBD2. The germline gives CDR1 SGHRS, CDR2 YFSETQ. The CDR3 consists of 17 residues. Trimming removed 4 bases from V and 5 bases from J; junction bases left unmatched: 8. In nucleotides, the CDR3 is TGCGCCAGCAGCGGGGGACTAGCGGGAGTCCTTAACAATGAGCAGTTCTTC. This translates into CASSGGLAGVLNNEQFF. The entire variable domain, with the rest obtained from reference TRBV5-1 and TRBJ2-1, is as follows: KAGVTQTPRYLIKTRGQQVTLSCSPISGHRSVSWYQQTPGQGLQFLFEYFSETQRNKGNFPGRFSGRQFSNSRSEMNVSTLELGDSALYLCASSGGLAGVLNNEQFFGPGTRLTVL.

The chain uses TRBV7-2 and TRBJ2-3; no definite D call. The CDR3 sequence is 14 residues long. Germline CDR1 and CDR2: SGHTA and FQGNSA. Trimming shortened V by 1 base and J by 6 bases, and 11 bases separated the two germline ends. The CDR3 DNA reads TGTGCCAGCAGCTTAGTTTGGGGTGAGGATACGCAGTATTTT. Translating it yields CASSLVWGEDTQYF.

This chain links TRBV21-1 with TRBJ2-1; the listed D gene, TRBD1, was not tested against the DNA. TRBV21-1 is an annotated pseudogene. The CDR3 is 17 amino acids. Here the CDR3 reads CASSIIAGTGGYNEQFF. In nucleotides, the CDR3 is TGTGCCAGCAGCATCATCGCCGGGACAGGGGGATACAATGAGCAGTTCTTC.

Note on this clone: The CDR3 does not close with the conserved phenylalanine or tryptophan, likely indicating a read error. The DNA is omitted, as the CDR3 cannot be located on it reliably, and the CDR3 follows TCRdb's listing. The CDR3 is CASNPKVGV. The V call is TRBV5-8, the J call TRBJ1-1. With termini counted, the CDR3 has 9 amino acids. Germline lookup yields CDR1 SGHTS and CDR2 YDEGEE.

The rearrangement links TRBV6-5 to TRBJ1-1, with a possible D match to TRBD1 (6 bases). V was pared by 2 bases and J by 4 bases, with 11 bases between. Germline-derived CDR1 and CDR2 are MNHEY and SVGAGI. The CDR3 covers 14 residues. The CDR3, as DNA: TGTGCCAGCAGTTACGGGCAGGGGAGCACTGAAGCTTTCTTT. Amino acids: CASSYGQGSTEAFF.

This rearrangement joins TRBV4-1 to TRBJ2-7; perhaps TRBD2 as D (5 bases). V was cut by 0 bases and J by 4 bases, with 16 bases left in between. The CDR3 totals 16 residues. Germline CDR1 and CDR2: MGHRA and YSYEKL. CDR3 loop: CASSQDGSGLIYEQYF. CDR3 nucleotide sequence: TGCGCCAGCAGCCAAGACGGTAGTGGACTTATTTACGAGCAGTACTTC.

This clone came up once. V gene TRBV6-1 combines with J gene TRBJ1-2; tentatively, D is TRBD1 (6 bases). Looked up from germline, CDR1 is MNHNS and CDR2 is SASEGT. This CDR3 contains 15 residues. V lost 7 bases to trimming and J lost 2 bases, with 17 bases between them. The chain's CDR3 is CASTADRTFNYGYTF. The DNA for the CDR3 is TGTGCCAGCACCGCGGACAGAACTTTCAACTATGGCTACACCTTC.

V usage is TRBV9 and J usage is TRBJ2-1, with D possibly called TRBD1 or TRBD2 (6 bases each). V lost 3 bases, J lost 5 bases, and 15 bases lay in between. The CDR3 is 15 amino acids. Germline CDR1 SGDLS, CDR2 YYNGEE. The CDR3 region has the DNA TGTGCCAGCAGCGCCCCCTCGGGGGCCAACAATGAGCAGTTCTTC. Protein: CASSAPSGANNEQFF.

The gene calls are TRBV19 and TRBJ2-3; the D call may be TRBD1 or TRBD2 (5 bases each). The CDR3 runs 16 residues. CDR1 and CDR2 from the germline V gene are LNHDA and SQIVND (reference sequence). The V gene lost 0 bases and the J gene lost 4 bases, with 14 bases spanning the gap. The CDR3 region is CASSIDPGIASDTQYF. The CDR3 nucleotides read TGTGCCAGTAGTATAGATCCAGGGATAGCGTCAGATACGCAGTATTTT.

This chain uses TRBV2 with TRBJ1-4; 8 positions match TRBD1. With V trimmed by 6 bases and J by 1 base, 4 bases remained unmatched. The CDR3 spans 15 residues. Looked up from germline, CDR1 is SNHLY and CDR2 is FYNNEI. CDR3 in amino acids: CASSPGGLTNEKLFF. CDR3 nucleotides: TGTGCCAGCAGCCCAGGGGGCCTAACTAATGAAAAACTGTTTTTT.

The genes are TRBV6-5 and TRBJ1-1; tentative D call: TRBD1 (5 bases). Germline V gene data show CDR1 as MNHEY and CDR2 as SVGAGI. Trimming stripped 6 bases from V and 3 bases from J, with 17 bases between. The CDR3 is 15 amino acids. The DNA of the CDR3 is TGTGCCAGCAGGCCCGCGGGGGAGGTCGACACTGAAGCTTTCTTT. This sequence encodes CASRPAGEVDTEAFF.

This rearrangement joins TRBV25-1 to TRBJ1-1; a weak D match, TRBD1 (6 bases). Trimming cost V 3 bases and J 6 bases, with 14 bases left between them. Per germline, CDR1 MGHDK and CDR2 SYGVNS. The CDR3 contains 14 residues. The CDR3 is CASSESTGFAEAFF. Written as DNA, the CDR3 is TGTGCCAGCAGTGAGTCAACAGGGTTCGCTGAAGCTTTCTTT.

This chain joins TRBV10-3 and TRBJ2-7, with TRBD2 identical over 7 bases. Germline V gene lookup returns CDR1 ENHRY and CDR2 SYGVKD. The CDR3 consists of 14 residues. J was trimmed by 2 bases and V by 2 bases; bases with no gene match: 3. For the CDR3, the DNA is TGTGCCATCAGTGAGGGCGGGAGCGCCTACGAGCAGTACTTC. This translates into CAISEGGSAYEQYF.

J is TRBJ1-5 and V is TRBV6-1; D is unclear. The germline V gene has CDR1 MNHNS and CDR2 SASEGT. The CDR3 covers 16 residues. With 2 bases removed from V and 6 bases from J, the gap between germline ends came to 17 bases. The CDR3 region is CASSESLTLRLQPQHF. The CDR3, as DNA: TGTGCCAGCAGTGAAAGCTTGACACTACGCCTTCAGCCCCAGCATTTT.

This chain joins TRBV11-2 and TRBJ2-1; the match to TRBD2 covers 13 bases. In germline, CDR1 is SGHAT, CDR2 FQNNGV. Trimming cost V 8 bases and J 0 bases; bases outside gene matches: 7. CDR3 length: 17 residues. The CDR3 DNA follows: TGTGCCAGCGGTCCGGGACTAGCGGGGTTCTCCTACAATGAGCAGTTCTTC. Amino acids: CASGPGLAGFSYNEQFF.

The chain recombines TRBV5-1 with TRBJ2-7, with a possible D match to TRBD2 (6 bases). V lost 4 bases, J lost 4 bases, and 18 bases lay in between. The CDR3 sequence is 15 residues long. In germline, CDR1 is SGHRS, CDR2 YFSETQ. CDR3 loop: CASSPNGGMGYEQYF. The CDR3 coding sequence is TGCGCCAGCAGCCCAAACGGGGGTATGGGATACGAGCAGTACTTC.

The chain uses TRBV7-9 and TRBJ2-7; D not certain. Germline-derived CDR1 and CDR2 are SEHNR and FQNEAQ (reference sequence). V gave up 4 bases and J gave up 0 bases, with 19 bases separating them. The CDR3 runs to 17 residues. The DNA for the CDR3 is TGTGCCAGCAGCTCCCATTCCCCTAGACCCGACTCCTACGAGCAGTACTTC. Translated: CASSSHSPRPDSYEQYF.

CDR3 nucleotides: TGTGCCAGCAGCGTGTCCGGGACAGGGGGCCATGGCTACACCTTC. Translating it yields CASSVSGTGGHGYTF. This chain joins TRBV7-9 and TRBJ1-2; the match to TRBD1 covers 12 bases. The CDR3 length is 15 residues. Per germline, CDR1 SEHNR and CDR2 FQNEAQ (reference sequence). The V segment lost 5 bases and the J segment 6 bases; nucleotides outside the gene matches: 7.